What follows are 17 T cell receptor beta chains derived from one specimen sequenced in a study of T-cell memory formation after mild COVID-19. MiXCR, applied by TCRdb to the 5' RACE reads, yields one record per CDR3 protein. The table has fewer than 450,000 distinct CDR3 sequences, under 25% seen once. Sequencing was performed on PBMCs or a T cell subset sorted from them (not recorded which). These receptors originate from an adult woman who had mild COVID-19 (a few samples of this study predate the infection). Cell type and time point are not known.

This clonotype was counted between two and nine times. The chain links TRBV12-3 or TRBV12-4 to TRBJ1-4, with TRBD1 matching over 7 bases. The CDR3 spans 14 residues. V was pared by 3 bases and J by 8 bases, with 6 bases of the junction left unmatched. The CDR3 sequence: CASSLTGKGEKLFF. In DNA form, the CDR3 reads TGTGCCAGCAGTTTGACAGGGAAGGGCGAAAAACTGTTTTTT.

The V call is TRBV4-2, the J call TRBJ2-7, with D possibly being TRBD1 (5 bases). Trimming pared 0 bases from V and 5 bases from J, leaving 14 bases between. This CDR3 is 15 amino acids long. CDR1 LGHNA and CDR2 YNFKEQ come from the germline V gene. CDR3 sequence: CASSQDRSGKHEQYF. The CDR3 DNA reads as TGTGCCAGCAGCCAAGATCGGTCAGGGAAACACGAGCAGTACTTC.

There are a few counts of this clonotype. This sequence joins TRBV7-2 and TRBJ2-5; D ambiguous. The CDR3 has 14 residues. V was shortened by 5 bases and J by 2 bases, with 12 bases between the two germline ends. Germline V gives CDR1 SGHTA, CDR2 FQGNSA. CDR3 amino acids: CASSTPPLQETQYF. CDR3 coding DNA: TGTGCCAGCAGCACCCCCCCACTGCAAGAGACCCAGTACTTC.

In this sample, this clonotype turned up a few times. The chain is built from TRBV30 and TRBJ2-7; possibly TRBD1 for D (6 bases). V shed 4 bases and J shed 0 bases, with 22 bases lying between them. Germline V CDR1 and CDR2: GTSNPN, SVGIG (reference sequence). The CDR3 runs 17 residues. CDR3 sequence reads: CAWNPTGSTGISYEQYF. The CDR3 region has the DNA TGTGCCTGGAATCCTACAGGTTCGACAGGCATCTCCTACGAGCAGTACTTC.

This clonotype turned up a few times. The chain links TRBV30 to TRBJ2-3, with 13 bases lining up with TRBD2. The CDR3 sequence is 13 residues long. The trim removed 8 bases at V and 6 bases at J, leaving 5 bases unmatched. Germline values: CDR1 GTSNPN, CDR2 SVGIG (reference sequence). As DNA, the CDR3 is TGTGCCGGCGGACTAGCGGGAGCGGATACGCAGTATTTT. Translating gives CAGGLAGADTQYF. Complete variable domain (other parts from reference TRBV30 and TRBJ2-3): SQTIHQWPATLVQPVGSPLSLECTVEGTSNPNLYWYRQAAGRGLQLLFYSVGIGQISSEVPQNLSASRPQDRQFILSSKKLLLSDSGFYLCAGGLAGADTQYFGPGTRLTVL.

J is TRBJ2-5 and V is TRBV5-6; tentatively, D is TRBD1 or TRBD2 (6 bases each). The length of the CDR3 is 15 residues. Germline-derived CDR1 and CDR2 are SGHDT and YYEEEE. V lost 2 bases and J 5 bases, leaving 16 bases between the germline ends. CDR3 sequence reads: CASSLPGGGGETQYF. The CDR3 DNA reads as TGTGCCAGCAGCTTACCCGGGGGCGGTGGGGAGACCCAGTACTTC.

This clonotype was seen ten or more times. This chain links TRBV12-3 or TRBV12-4 with TRBJ1-5; a possible D gene is TRBD1 (5 bases). V lost 6 bases to trimming and J lost 6 bases, with 9 bases between them. The CDR3 contains 12 residues. CDR3 sequence reads: CASSLGGQPQHF. CDR3 bases: TGTGCCAGCAGCCTTGGGGGTCAGCCCCAGCATTTT.

V gene TRBV2 combines with J gene TRBJ1-2; the match to TRBD1 covers 8 bases. Germline CDR1 reads SNHLY; CDR2 reads FYNNEI. Trimming took 5 bases from V and 2 from J; bases not matched to a gene: 4. CDR3 size: 14 residues. CDR3 sequence reads: CASSSTGVNYGYTF. CDR3 nucleotides: TGTGCCAGCAGTTCGACAGGGGTGAACTATGGCTACACCTTC. Looking up the rest from reference TRBV2 and TRBJ1-2 gives the full variable domain: EPEVTQTPSHQVTQMGQEVILRCVPISNHLYFYWYRQILGQKVEFLVSFYNNEISEKSEIFDDQFSVERPDGSNFTLKIRSTKLEDSAMYFCASSSTGVNYGYTFGSGTRLTVV.

This clonotype appeared a few times. The V call is TRBV7-9, the J call TRBJ1-1; 8 nucleotides align to TRBD1. Germline CDR1 SEHNR, CDR2 FQNEAQ (reference sequence). The J segment lost 4 bases and the V segment lost 5 bases, leaving 6 bases of the junction unmatched. The CDR3 spans 14 residues. The CDR3 protein is CASSPHTGGTEAFF. CDR3 nucleotide sequence: TGTGCCAGCAGCCCGCACACAGGGGGCACTGAAGCTTTCTTT.

The table lists this clonotype with many counts. The chain links TRBV12-3 or TRBV12-4 to TRBJ2-4; the D is unclear. This CDR3 spans 12 amino acids. V was shortened by 10 bases and J by 8 bases, with 15 bases between the two germline ends. CDR3 loop: CATRASRDIQYF. The CDR3 region has the DNA TGTGCCACAAGGGCTAGTAGAGACATTCAGTACTTC.

This clonotype has a handful of counts. This chain joins TRBV5-1 and TRBJ2-3; 9 bases align to TRBD2. Germline values: CDR1 SGHRS, CDR2 YFSETQ. The CDR3 covers 15 residues. With V trimmed by 4 bases and J by 1 base, 4 bases remained unmatched. Here the CDR3 reads CASSHAGGGTDTQYF. Written as DNA, the CDR3 is TGCGCCAGCAGCCACGCGGGGGGGGGCACAGATACGCAGTATTTT.

CDR3 loop: CASSVRGLNTEAFF. The CDR3 nucleotides read TGTGCCAGCAGCGTTAGGGGGCTGAACACTGAAGCTTTCTTT. The chain carries TRBV9 and TRBJ1-1; the match to TRBD1 covers 7 bases. Germline V gene lookup returns CDR1 SGDLS and CDR2 YYNGEE. Trimming removed 2 bases from V and 0 bases from J; junction bases left unmatched: 1. This CDR3 comprises 14 residues.

The genes are TRBV27 and TRBJ2-5, with D tentatively TRBD1 or TRBD2 (5 bases each). CDR1 is MNHEY and CDR2 is SMNVEV in the germline V gene (reference sequence). Trimming shortened V by 5 bases and J by 7 bases, and 17 bases separated the two germline ends. The CDR3 extends over 14 amino acids. CDR3 loop: CASSPQGRKRTQYF. CDR3 bases: TGTGCCAGCAGTCCCCAGGGACGGAAGCGGACCCAGTACTTC.

The chain uses TRBV12-3 or TRBV12-4 and TRBJ1-6, with unresolved D. Trimming took 2 bases from V and 7 from J, leaving 9 bases between them. This CDR3 region has 14 residues. CDR3 in DNA: TGTGCCAGCAGTTTAACGGTTCTAAATTCACCCCTCCACTTT. Amino acids: CASSLTVLNSPLHF.

V and J are TRBV24-1 and TRBJ2-2; D may be TRBD1 (6 bases). CDR1 is KGHDR, CDR2 SFDVKD, per germline. V lost 4 bases to trimming and J lost 1 base, with 9 bases between them. The CDR3 consists of 15 residues. The CDR3 is CATSEPRGNTGELFF. The CDR3 DNA sequence: TGTGCCACCAGTGAGCCCAGGGGGAACACCGGGGAGCTGTTTTTT.

This clonotype occurred a few times. This sequence joins TRBV12-3 or TRBV12-4 and TRBJ1-1; 9 bases agree with TRBD1. The V gene end was trimmed by 1 base and the J gene end by 7 bases; junction bases not matched to a gene: 4. CDR3 size: 14 residues. Written as DNA, the CDR3 is TGTGCCAGCAGTTTAGTTCGGACAGGGGTTGAAGCTTTCTTT. This encodes CASSLVRTGVEAFF.

V is TRBV7-6 and J is TRBJ2-2, with 10 bases fitting TRBD1. The CDR3 extends over 16 amino acids. Germline V CDR1 and CDR2: SGHVS, FNYEAQ. The trim removed 5 bases at V and 7 bases at J, leaving 10 bases unmatched. The chain's CDR3 is CASSRWGTGEHGELFF. Here the CDR3 DNA reads TGTGCCAGCAGCCGCTGGGGGACAGGGGAGCACGGGGAGCTGTTTTTT.